The clone carrying this T cell receptor beta chain was seen only a few times. Its antigen is currently unknown. Germline CDR1 reads SGHNT; CDR2 reads YYREEE (reference sequence). There are 14 residues in the CDR3. With 4 bases removed from V and 8 bases from J, the gap between germline ends came to 15 bases. The sample originates from a study of CD4+ T cells in melanoma. Broader study findings: Neoantigen-specific CD4+ T cells in melanoma reportedly had diverse differentiation states.

Sequenced by immunoSEQ multiplex PCR; TCRdb stores in-frame clones only, minus some. The sample has under 10,000 clones, around two thirds seen once. The sequence derives from a human donor with melanoma. This rearrangement joins TRBV5-4 to TRBJ2-2, with D perhaps TRBD1 or TRBD2 (6 bases each). Sequenced material: tumor tissue. CDR3: CASSPKGGGGELFF. CDR3 coding DNA: TGTGCCAGCAGCCCAAAGGGGGGTGGTGGGGAGCTGTTTTTT.